The sequence of this T cell receptor (beta chain) was determined in a study of blood T cell repertoires in COVID-19. Whole-study context: Acute and convalescent COVID-19 specimens originated in the United States, Italy and Spain.

Original handling: Reference gene primer amplification yielded estimated nucleated cell counts. Assay: immunoSEQ multiplex PCR; the TCRdb copy retains only in-frame clones and omits some. Clone size and V and J calls were adopted from that table, with D and trimming inferred from the DNA. The top ten hold around 6.3% of the sample, which has under 400,000 clones, almost 90% seen once. Germline CDR1 and CDR2: SQVTM and ANQGSEA. This CDR3 has 12 residues. V dropped 4 bases and J dropped 9 bases, with 15 bases sitting between them. Sequenced input: peripheral blood. The chain carries TRBV29-1 and TRBJ1-1; TRBD1 is a possible D gene (5 bases). This receptor was obtained from a man between 18 and 35 years old with active or convalescent COVID-19. CDR3 DNA: TGCAGCGTTGGGAGGGGCAGCGATAAAGCTTTCTTT. Its protein product is CSVGRGSDKAFF.